This T cell receptor (beta chain) was observed in a study of T cells in Graves' hyperthyroidism and ophthalmopathy. At the level of the study: Upon initial diagnosis and before any treatment, peripheral blood was collected.

RNA transcripts were the template for amplifying TCR beta CDR3 regions. The TCR CDR3 was amplified in a first-round RT-PCR using the HTBI primer set. TCRdb reprocessed the multiplex PCR reads with MiXCR, giving one entry per CDR3 protein. The sample includes approximately 560,000 distinct CDR3 sequences, 15% to 19% of them seen just once. This clonotype was seen at least ten times. Stability of Graves' hyperthyroidism was defined as absent ophthalmopathy progression within 18 months. Thyroid ultrasound, orbital computed tomography, clinical symptoms, and serum thyroxine and TRAb underpinned diagnoses. Germline CDR1 reads DFQATT; CDR2 reads SNEGSKA (reference sequence). J lost 4 bases, V lost 6 bases, and 5 bases had no gene match. CDR3 length: 14 residues.

The TCR was taken from a woman aged 25 to 39 with Graves' hyperthyroidism. This chain joins TRBV20-1 and TRBJ2-5; 13 bases agree with TRBD2. Sequencing was done on a sample of blood. The DNA for the CDR3 is TGCAGTGCACGGACTAGCGGGAGTAGAGAGACCCAGTACTTC. Protein: CSARTSGSRETQYF.